Shown below are 32 T cell receptor beta chains from a single sample sequenced in a study of blood T cell repertoires in COVID-19. Profiled with immunoSEQ multiplex PCR; TCRdb holds only in-frame clones, not every one. The table lists about 71,000 clones, over 75% of them singletons. Sequencing was performed on peripheral blood. These receptors originate from a man aged 45-65 years with acute or convalescent COVID-19.

V is TRBV5-1 and J is TRBJ1-1; TRBD1 matches 7 bases. J was trimmed by 1 base and V by 7 bases; bases with no gene match: 13. The CDR3 spans 16 residues. Germline V CDR1 and CDR2: SGHRS, YFSETQ. This CDR3 reads CASGYSSGGTNTEAFF. The CDR3 nucleotides read TGCGCCAGCGGCTATAGTTCAGGGGGGACGAACACTGAAGCTTTCTTT. Looking up the rest from reference TRBV5-1 and TRBJ1-1 gives the full variable domain: KAGVTQTPRYLIKTRGQQVTLSCSPISGHRSVSWYQQTPGQGLQFLFEYFSETQRNKGNFPGRFSGRQFSNSRSEMNVSTLELGDSALYLCASGYSSGGTNTEAFFGQGTRLTVV.

The chain employs TRBV23-1 and TRBJ1-1; 9 bases are a match to TRBD1. TRBV23-1 is assigned to the ORF class and has an uncertain function. J lost 1 base, V lost 4 bases, and 4 bases had no gene match. The CDR3 extends over 15 amino acids. As DNA, the CDR3 is TGCGCCAGCAGTCCGAAGACAGGGGGGAACACTGAAGCTTTCTTT. This translates into CASSPKTGGNTEAFF.

J is TRBJ2-1 and V is TRBV11-3; 14 positions agree with TRBD2. The CDR3 spans 14 residues. The junction had 3 bases not matched to a gene; V was cut back by 1 base and J by 13 bases. Germline V gives CDR1 SGHNT, CDR2 YENEEA. The CDR3 reads CASSLGLAGGRQFF. The DNA of the CDR3 is TGTGCCAGCAGCTTAGGACTAGCGGGAGGGCGACAGTTCTTC.

The chain uses TRBV5-4 and TRBJ2-3; 9 nucleotides line up with TRBD2. The germline gives CDR1 SGHNT, CDR2 YYREEE (reference sequence). The CDR3 covers 18 residues. Losses at the gene ends were 1 base for V and 6 bases for J; bases not matched to a gene: 15. The CDR3 nucleotides are TGTGCCAGCAGCTTGCACCCTTTTACCAGCGGGAGGCAGGATACGCAGTATTTT. Its protein is CASSLHPFTSGRQDTQYF.

V and J are TRBV28 and TRBJ1-5, with 7 nucleotides matching TRBD1. The germline V gene has CDR1 MDHEN and CDR2 SYDVKM. This CDR3 has 14 residues. Trimming at V came to 6 bases and at J to 7 bases, leaving 9 bases not matched to a gene. The CDR3 coding sequence is TGTGCCAGCAGGATGACAGGGTCAGGGCAGCCCCAGCATTTT. Its protein product is CASRMTGSGQPQHF.

The chain links TRBV4-3 to TRBJ1-2, with a possible D match to TRBD1 (6 bases). The V end lost 0 bases, the J end lost 2 bases, and 10 bases lay between the germline ends. The CDR3 runs to 15 residues. Germline CDR1 is LGHNA and CDR2 is YSLEER. CDR3 region: CASSQETGANYGYTF. CDR3 in DNA: TGCGCCAGCAGCCAAGAGACAGGCGCAAACTATGGCTACACCTTC.

This clone was picked up a small number of times. The chain carries TRBV7-9 and TRBJ2-7; tentatively, D is TRBD1 (6 bases). Germline assignment: CDR1 SEHNR and CDR2 FQNEAQ (reference sequence). This CDR3 has 13 residues. V lost 5 bases and J lost 3, with 11 bases in between. The CDR3 nucleotides are TGTGCCAGCAGCAAGACAGGTTACTACGAGCAGTACGTC. This translates into CASSKTGYYEQYV.

The chain links TRBV7-2 to TRBJ2-3, with 15 bases identical to TRBD2. This CDR3 is 18 amino acids long. Losses at the gene ends were 6 bases for V and 5 bases for J; bases not matched to a gene: 12. Germline-derived CDR1 and CDR2 are SGHTA and FQGNSA. CDR3 in DNA: TGTGCCAGCAGTTACGGGACTAGCGGGAGGAGGCGAGGAGATACGCAGTATTTT. Amino acids: CASSYGTSGRRRGDTQYF.

The chain links TRBV19 to TRBJ1-1; a possible D gene is TRBD1 (6 bases). V lost 0 bases, J lost 4 bases, and 18 bases lay in between. The CDR3 has 17 amino acids. CDR1 and CDR2 (germline): LNHDA, SQIVND (reference sequence). The CDR3 DNA follows: TGTGCCAGTAGTATAGATCACACACAGGGCATAGGCACTGAAGCTTTCTTT. Translation gives CASSIDHTQGIGTEAFF.

This rearrangement joins TRBV27 to TRBJ1-2, with D unclear. Germline-derived CDR1 and CDR2 are MNHEY and SMNVEV (reference sequence). This CDR3 is built from 14 residues. The germline V and J ends were trimmed by 2 bases and 4 bases, with 11 bases remaining between them. Here the CDR3 reads CASSLDAGTYGYTF. CDR3 nucleotide sequence: TGTGCCAGCAGTTTAGACGCAGGAACCTATGGCTACACCTTC.

The genes are TRBV7-3 and TRBJ2-6, with no clear D. The CDR3 is made up of 15 amino acids. V lost 5 bases, J lost 2 bases, and 10 bases lay in between. The germline gives CDR1 SGHTA, CDR2 FQGTGA. The CDR3 DNA reads TGTGCCAGCAGCGACCAGGTTGCTGGGGCCAACGTCCTGACTTTC. This translates into CASSDQVAGANVLTF.

The gene calls are TRBV4-2 and TRBJ2-4; 7 nucleotides line up with TRBD1. Germline CDR1 is LGHNA and CDR2 is YNFKEQ. This CDR3 is 17 amino acids long. J was trimmed by 2 bases and V by 2 bases; bases with no gene match: 9. CDR3 loop: CASSQITGVWTKNIQYF. CDR3 sequence (DNA): TGTGCCAGCAGCCAAATAACAGGGGTCTGGACCAAAAACATTCAGTACTTC.

The chain combines TRBV6-2 or TRBV6-3 with TRBJ2-7; D perhaps matches TRBD1 (5 bases). The CDR3 extends over 15 amino acids. Germline values: CDR1 MNHEY, CDR2 SVGEGT. Trimming shortened V by 3 bases and J by 3 bases, and 15 bases separated the two germline ends. CDR3 residues: CASSYLGRDRYEQYF. CDR3 coding DNA: TGTGCCAGCAGTTATCTAGGCAGGGATCGCTACGAGCAGTACTTC.

Notes on this clone: Other DNA sequences in this sample translate to the same CDR3. The chain combines TRBV10-3 with TRBJ1-5; D ambiguous. V shed 3 bases and J shed 0 bases, with 9 bases lying between them. The germline V gene has CDR1 ENHRY and CDR2 SYGVKD. The CDR3 has 15 amino acids. CDR3 in amino acids: CAISESQNSNQPQHF. CDR3 DNA sequence: TGTGCCATCAGTGAATCCCAGAATAGCAATCAGCCCCAGCATTTT.

The genes are TRBV6-5 and TRBJ1-1; D gene uncertain. The CDR3 spans 14 residues. Germline V gene sequence: CDR1 MNHEY, CDR2 SVGAGI. Between the trimmed V and J ends, which lost 0 bases and 4 bases, there was a span of 9 bases. CDR3 bases: TGTGCCAGCAGTTACTCCCGGGATGCCACTGAAGCTTTCTTT. This translates into CASSYSRDATEAFF.

This chain connects TRBV6-5 to TRBJ2-3; the D gene is possibly TRBD1 (5 bases). The length of the CDR3 is 11 residues. Trimming left V 10 bases short and J 5 bases short, with 10 bases between. CDR1 is MNHEY, CDR2 SVGAGI, per germline. Written as DNA, the CDR3 is TGTGCCACGCTAACAGGAGATACGCAGTATTTT. It specifies CATLTGDTQYF.

The chain couples TRBV12-3 or TRBV12-4 to TRBJ1-2; D is unclear. Trimming stripped 4 bases from V and 4 bases from J, with 7 bases between. The CDR3 has 12 amino acids. CDR3 region: CASSSGVYGYTF. The CDR3 nucleotides read TGTGCCAGCAGTTCGGGTGTCTATGGCTACACCTTC.

This chain uses TRBV29-1 with TRBJ1-6; a possible D gene is TRBD1 (5 bases). Trimming shortened V by 4 bases and J by 7 bases, and 11 bases separated the two germline ends. Germline V lookup: CDR1 SQVTM, CDR2 ANQGSEA. This CDR3 spans 13 amino acids. In DNA, the CDR3 is TGCAGCGTTGGTGGGGGAGGAAATTCACCCCTCCACTTT. As protein: CSVGGGGNSPLHF.

The V gene is TRBV19, the J gene TRBJ2-1, with 13 bases identical to TRBD2. Germline CDR1 and CDR2: LNHDA and SQIVND (reference sequence). This CDR3 is built from 15 residues. V lost 3 bases to trimming and J lost 9 bases; unmatched junction nucleotides: 5. This CDR3 is CASSMGTSGEGEQFF. The CDR3 bases are TGTGCCAGTAGTATGGGGACTAGCGGGGAGGGTGAGCAGTTCTTC.

The CDR3 sequence is CASSFRQGYRETQYF. The CDR3 nucleotides read TGTGCCAGCAGTTTTCGACAGGGTTACCGAGAGACCCAGTACTTC. J is TRBJ2-5 and V is TRBV6-5; 7 nucleotides agree with TRBD1. CDR1 is MNHEY and CDR2 is SVGAGI in the germline V gene. CDR3 length: 15 residues. With 4 bases clipped from V and 4 bases from J, the junction kept 9 bases outside the gene matches.

This clone occurred once. The chain has TRBV27 and TRBJ2-3, with 12 bases fitting TRBD2. J lost 3 bases, V lost 7 bases, and 5 bases had no gene match. Per the germline V gene, CDR1 is MNHEY and CDR2 is SMNVEV (reference sequence). The CDR3 has 15 residues. The CDR3: CASKGLAGGTDTQYF. In DNA, the CDR3 is TGTGCCAGCAAAGGGCTAGCGGGAGGGACAGATACGCAGTATTTT.

This rearrangement joins TRBV19 to TRBJ1-1, with 8 bases that match TRBD1. Trimming removed 10 bases from V and 4 bases from J; junction bases left unmatched: 8. CDR3 length equals 13 residues. The germline CDR1 and CDR2 sequences are LNHDA and SQIVND (reference sequence). The chain's CDR3 is CATQGAMRTEAFF. The CDR3 DNA reads as TGTGCCACTCAGGGGGCGATGCGCACTGAAGCTTTCTTT.

V usage is TRBV19 and J usage is TRBJ1-5; no reliable D call. The CDR3 covers 13 residues. V gave up 6 bases and J gave up 0 bases, with 6 bases separating them. Germline assignment: CDR1 LNHDA and CDR2 SQIVND (reference sequence). For the CDR3, the DNA is TGTGCCAGTAGACATGATAGCAATCAGCCCCAGCATTTT. Its protein is CASRHDSNQPQHF.

This CDR3 reads CASNGDLYEQYV. The CDR3 nucleotides read TGTGCCAGCAACGGGGATCTCTACGAGCAGTACGTC. V is TRBV6-5 and J is TRBJ2-7, with a weak D call TRBD2 (5 bases). This CDR3 region has 12 residues. The V and J ends lost 7 bases and 3 bases respectively, with 10 bases between them. Germline values: CDR1 MNHEY, CDR2 SVGAGI.

The chain joins TRBV5-5 to TRBJ1-6; 8 bases match TRBD1. V gave up 3 bases and J gave up 8 bases; unmatched junction bases: 1. CDR3 size: 13 residues. Germline CDR1 and CDR2: SGHKS and YYEKEE (reference sequence). The CDR3 protein is CASSSQGDSPLHF. The CDR3 DNA reads TGTGCCAGCAGCTCACAGGGGGATTCACCCCTCCACTTT.

The chain employs TRBV3-1 (or the pseudogene TRBV3-2) and TRBJ2-5; possible D gene TRBD1, 5 bases. Germline V gives CDR1 LGHDT, CDR2 YNNKEL (reference sequence). This CDR3 is 16 amino acids long. V was cut by 6 bases and J by 4 bases, with 21 bases left in between. This chain's CDR3 is CASRPDSNDPSETQYF. In nucleotides, the CDR3 is TGTGCCAGCAGACCTGACAGTAACGATCCGTCAGAGACCCAGTACTTC.

The chain is built from TRBV6-2 or TRBV6-3 and TRBJ1-6, with TRBD1 matching 7 bases. The junction had 6 bases not matched to a gene; V was cut back by 0 bases and J by 7 bases. Looked up from germline, CDR1 is MNHEY and CDR2 is SVGEGT. This CDR3 is built from 16 residues. The CDR3 bases are TGTGCCAGCAGTTACTCGAGCAGGGGGAGGAATTCACCCCTCCACTTT. Amino acids: CASSYSSRGRNSPLHF.

The chain links TRBV9 to TRBJ2-1; a weak D match, TRBD2 (5 bases). Germline V gene lookup returns CDR1 SGDLS and CDR2 YYNGEE. The CDR3 covers 13 residues. The V gene lost 0 bases and the J gene lost 7 bases, with 8 bases spanning the gap. Here the CDR3 reads CASSVETRNEQFF. The CDR3 region has the DNA TGTGCCAGCAGCGTAGAAACTAGGAATGAGCAGTTCTTC. The full variable domain, in which reference TRBV9 and TRBJ2-1 provide the parts outside the CDR3, is DSGVTQTPKHLITATGQRVTLRCSPRSGDLSVYWYQQSLDQGLQFLIQYYNGEERAKGNILERFSAQQFPDLHSELNLSSLELGDSALYFCASSVETRNEQFFGPGTRLTVL.

The chain has TRBV4-1 and TRBJ2-4, with D uncertain. Trimming stripped 1 base from V and 4 bases from J, with 11 bases between. Germline V gene data show CDR1 as MGHRA and CDR2 as YSYEKL. The CDR3 extends over 15 amino acids. The CDR3 is CASSQGTAQKNIQYF. DNA of the CDR3: TGCGCCAGCAGCCAAGGAACAGCCCAAAAAAACATTCAGTACTTC.

The chain carries TRBV10-1 and TRBJ1-2; 7 bases line up with TRBD1. The V and J ends lost 5 bases and 6 bases, in that order; junction bases with no gene match: 6. CDR1 and CDR2 from the germline V gene are WNHNN and SYGVQD (reference sequence). There are 13 residues in the CDR3. The CDR3 DNA is TGCGCCAGCAGTCATGACAGGGATAATGGCTACACCTTC. As protein: CASSHDRDNGYTF.

The rearrangement links TRBV7-9 to TRBJ2-7, with 7 bases fitting TRBD2. Looked up from germline, CDR1 is SEHNR and CDR2 is FQNEAQ (reference sequence). V lost 1 base, J lost 0 bases, and 6 bases stayed unmatched. The CDR3 is 16 residues long. CDR3 residues: CASSLEDGRRSYEQYF. The CDR3 region has the DNA TGTGCCAGCAGCTTAGAGGACGGGAGGCGCTCCTACGAGCAGTACTTC.

This chain joins TRBV7-9 and TRBJ2-1, with 10 bases fitting TRBD1. This CDR3 contains 14 residues. V was clipped by 6 bases and J by 7 bases; unmatched bases: 6. Germline CDR1 and CDR2: SEHNR and FQNEAQ (reference sequence). The CDR3 region is CASSGQGGMNEQFF. The CDR3 nucleotides are TGTGCCAGCAGTGGACAGGGGGGGATGAATGAGCAGTTCTTC. Complete variable domain (other parts from reference TRBV7-9 and TRBJ2-1): DTGVSQNPRHKITKRGQNVTFRCDPISEHNRLYWYRQTLGQGPEFLTYFQNEAQLEKSRLLSDRFSAERPKGSFSTLEIQRTEQGDSAMYLCASSGQGGMNEQFFGPGTRLTVL.